These 7 T cell receptor beta chains were sequenced from one sample in a study of blood T cell repertoires in COVID-19. The assay was immunoSEQ multiplex PCR, and TCRdb's table has in-frame clones only and misses some. The sample includes 300,000 or so clones, 80% to 90% of them seen just once. The sample comprised peripheral blood. These TCRs come from a woman aged 45-65 years who had recovered from COVID-19.

The table lists this clone with a count of one. V usage is TRBV29-1 and J usage is TRBJ2-7; possible D gene TRBD2, 5 bases. CDR3 size: 13 residues. Germline assignment: CDR1 SQVTM and CDR2 ANQGSEA. V dropped 7 bases and J dropped 2 bases, with 15 bases sitting between them. The CDR3 bases are TGCAGCGCTACAGCGGAGGTAGCCTACGAGCAGTACTTC. Encoded protein: CSATAEVAYEQYF.

This chain joins TRBV28 and TRBJ2-5; possible D gene TRBD1, 6 bases. The CDR3 loop spans 14 amino acids. The V end lost 5 bases, the J end lost 4 bases, and 14 bases lay between the germline ends. Germline assignment: CDR1 MDHEN and CDR2 SYDVKM. The chain's CDR3 is CASSKTGLIETQYF. For the CDR3, the DNA is TGTGCCAGCAGTAAGACAGGACTCATAGAGACCCAGTACTTC.

This clone came up once. The rearrangement joins TRBV5-1 to TRBJ1-2, with D perhaps TRBD1 (5 bases). Trimming took 1 base from V and 8 from J, leaving 6 bases between them. Germline CDR1 is SGHRS and CDR2 is YFSETQ. The CDR3 runs 11 residues. The CDR3 DNA follows: TGCGCCAGCAGCTTGAGGGGCGGCTACACCTTC. Protein product: CASSLRGGYTF.

This clone has just a few counts. The genes are TRBV7-2 and TRBJ1-1; 7 bases fit TRBD1. J gave up 2 bases and V 4 bases, and 7 bases lay outside the gene matches. The CDR3 loop spans 15 amino acids. Germline assignment: CDR1 SGHTA and CDR2 FQGNSA. The CDR3 DNA reads TGTGCCAGCAGCTCGGTTACAGGGGTTAACACTGAAGCTTTCTTT. Its protein is CASSSVTGVNTEAFF.

The chain carries TRBV10-1 and TRBJ2-3; TRBD2 is a possible D gene (6 bases). The CDR3 has 14 amino acids. The germline V gene encodes CDR1 WNHNN and CDR2 SYGVQD (reference sequence). V shed 7 bases and J shed 0 bases, with 11 bases lying between them. Here the CDR3 DNA reads TGCGCCAGCAAGGGGACTTTAAGCACAGATACGCAGTATTTT. It encodes CASKGTLSTDTQYF.

This chain uses TRBV7-2 with TRBJ2-7; TRBD1 matches at 7 bases. The CDR3 spans 13 residues. The V and J ends lost 1 base and 8 bases, in that order; junction bases with no gene match: 5. Looked up from germline, CDR1 is SGHTA and CDR2 is FQGNSA. The CDR3 protein is CASSLVGQPQQYF. The CDR3 nucleotides read TGTGCCAGCAGCTTAGTGGGACAGCCCCAGCAGTACTTC.

The chain combines TRBV7-8 with TRBJ1-4; D uncertain. V lost 3 bases and J 3 bases, leaving 5 bases between the germline ends. The CDR3 is 13 residues long. The germline V gene has CDR1 SGHVS and CDR2 FQNEAQ. CDR3 DNA: TGTGCCAGCAGCTTCGGTCCTAATGAAAAACTGTTTTTT. Its protein product is CASSFGPNEKLFF.